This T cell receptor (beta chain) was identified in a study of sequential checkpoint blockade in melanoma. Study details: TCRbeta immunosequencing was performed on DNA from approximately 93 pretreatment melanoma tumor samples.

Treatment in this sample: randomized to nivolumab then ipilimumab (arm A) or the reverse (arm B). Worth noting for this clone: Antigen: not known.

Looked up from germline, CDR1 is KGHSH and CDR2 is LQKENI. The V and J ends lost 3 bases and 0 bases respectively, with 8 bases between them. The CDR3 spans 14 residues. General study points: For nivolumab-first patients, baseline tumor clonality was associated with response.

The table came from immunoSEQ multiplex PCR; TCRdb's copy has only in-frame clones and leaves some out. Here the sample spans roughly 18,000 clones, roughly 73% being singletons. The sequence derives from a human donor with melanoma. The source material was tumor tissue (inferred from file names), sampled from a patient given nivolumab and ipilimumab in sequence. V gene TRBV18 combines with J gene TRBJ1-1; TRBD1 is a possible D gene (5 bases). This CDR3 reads CASSPRTLNTEAFF. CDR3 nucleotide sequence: TGTGCCAGCTCACCGCGGACATTGAACACTGAAGCTTTCTTT. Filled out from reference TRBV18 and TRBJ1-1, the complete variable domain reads NAGVMQNPRHLVRRRGQEARLRCSPMKGHSHVYWYRQLPEEGLKFMVYLQKENIIDESGMPKERFSAEFPKEGPSILRIQQVVRGDSAAYFCASSPRTLNTEAFFGQGTRLTVV.